These T cell receptor beta chains were read from a single sample in a study of beta chain features in type 1 diabetes. Sequencing was performed with immunoSEQ multiplex PCR; in TCRdb, only in-frame clones are kept and a portion is missing. The data hold 250,000 or so clones, with about a fifth observed a single time. Sequences were obtained from naive CD4+ T cells from blood. The receptors come from a woman aged 40 to 50 with type 1 diabetes. Both conserved end residues are part of each CDR3. D genes are given only for firm matches. A row's size may be missing; if present it is once, few, many or a size class.

>.|few|TRBJ2-4|TRBV5-1
TGCGCCAGCAGCTTGCCGGGAGACATTCAGTACTTC
CASSLPGDIQYF
>.|.|TRBJ1-2|TRBV6-5
TGTGCCAGCAGTTACTCCCCAGCTAACTATGGCTACACCTTC
CASSYSPANYGYTF
>.|.|TRBJ2-3|TRBV5-1
TGCGCCAGCACCTCTGCGGGGACCTCCTTTAGCACAGATACGCAGTATTTT
CASTSAGTSFSTDTQYF
>TRBD1|.|TRBJ2-6|TRBV5-4
TGTGCCAGCAGGGGACAGAGTGGGGCCAACGTCCTGACTTTC
CASRGQSGANVLTF
>.|.|TRBJ1-1|TRBV5-1
TGCGCCAGCGTACGGGAGGGCAAGAACACTGAAGCTTTCTTT
CASVREGKNTEAFF
>.|few|TRBJ1-5|TRBV28
TGTGCCAGCAGTTTACCAGGGGATATCCCCCGGGGTCAGCCCCAGCATTTT
CASSLPGDIPRGQPQHF
>.|.|TRBJ1-2|TRBV4-3
TGCGCCAGCAGCCAGACGGACAGCGACTATGGCTACACCTTC
CASSQTDSDYGYTF
>TRBD1|.|TRBJ1-1|TRBV28
TGTGCCAGCAGTTTTCAGGGGGCGCGCACTGAAGCTTTCTTT
CASSFQGARTEAFF
>.|few|TRBJ1-5|TRBV28
TGTGCCAGCAGTTTCAGCGTCAATCAGCCCCAGCATTTT
CASSFSVNQPQHF
>TRBD1|few|TRBJ2-7|TRBV15
TGTGCCACCAGCAGACCGGGACAGGGAGCCTACGAGCAGTACTTC
CATSRPGQGAYEQYF
>TRBD1|.|TRBJ2-7|TRBV28
TGTGCCAGCAGGGGACAGGGACGCCGCTCCTACGAGCAGTACTTC
CASRGQGRRSYEQYF
>.|few|TRBJ2-5|TRBV4-1
TGCGCCAGCAGCCAGGGGCAGAGGGAGACCCAGTACTTC
CASSQGQRETQYF
>TRBD1|few|TRBJ2-7|TRBV5-6
TGTGCCAGCAGCATTGTCCAGGGGGCCGCCACCTACGAGCAGTACTTC
CASSIVQGAATYEQYF
>.|.|TRBJ2-6|TRBV7-3
TGTGCCAGCCGCACAGCTGGGGCCAACGTCCTGACTTTC
CASRTAGANVLTF
>.|.|TRBJ2-5|TRBV29-1
TGCAGCGTGACATCGGGGAGTCGGGAGACCCAGTACTTC
CSVTSGSRETQYF
>TRBD2|.|TRBJ2-1|TRBV5-4
TGTGCCAGCAGCTTGAGGACTAGCGCCCACAATGAGCAGTTCTTC
CASSLRTSAHNEQFF
>.|.|TRBJ2-3|TRBV19
TGTGCCAGTAAGCGGTCCAGCACAGATACGCAGTATTTT
CASKRSSTDTQYF
>TRBD1|.|TRBJ2-7|TRBV28
TGTGCCAGCAGGAGACAGGGAACCTACGAGCAGTACTTC
CASRRQGTYEQYF
>.|few|TRBJ2-4|TRBV4-3
TGCGCCAGCAGCCAATTGTCTGCCAAAAACATTCAGTACTTC
CASSQLSAKNIQYF
>TRBD1|.|TRBJ2-7|TRBV5-1
TGCGCCAGCAGCTTGGTCGTGACAGGGAGCTCCTACGAGCAGTACTTC
CASSLVVTGSSYEQYF
>TRBD1|few|TRBJ2-1|TRBV7-2
TGTGCCAGCAGCTTAGCGGGACAGGGTTACAATGAGCAGTTCTTC
CASSLAGQGYNEQFF
>.|few|TRBJ1-2|TRBV11-2
TGTGCCAGCAGCCTAGAGCGGTCACTGGGCACCTTC
CASSLERSLGTF
>.|.|TRBJ2-7|TRBV29-1
TGCAGCGTTGGGGAGACCGGGGAGCAGTACTTC
CSVGETGEQYF
>.|.|TRBJ2-2|TRBV25-1
TGTGCCAGCAGTGAATCCAGGGCGAACACCGGGGAGCTGTTTTTT
CASSESRANTGELFF
>.|few|TRBJ1-2|TRBV9
TGTGCCAGCAGCGTAGGGACAAACTATGGCTACACCTTC
CASSVGTNYGYTF
>.|.|TRBJ2-1|TRBV9
TGTGCCAGCAGCCCACCGTCGGGGTACGTAAACAATGAGCAGTTCTTC
CASSPPSGYVNNEQFF
>TRBD1|few|TRBJ1-5|TRBV19
TGTGCCAGTCAAGACAGGGGGAATCAGCCCCAGCATTTT
CASQDRGNQPQHF
>.|once|TRBJ1-2|TRBV15
TGTGCCACCAGCAGTTCCGGGGGGGGAGGCTACACCTTC
CATSSSGGGGYTF
>.|.|TRBJ1-1|TRBV29-1
TGCAGCGTTGTAGTATCGAACACTGAAGCTTTCTTT
CSVVVSNTEAFF
>TRBD1|few|TRBJ1-2|TRBV29-1
TGCAGCGCAATTTCAGGACAGGGTTATGGCTACACCTTC
CSAISGQGYGYTF
>.|.|TRBJ2-7|TRBV6-5
TGTGCCAGCAGTTACTCTGGCCCTCCCAGCTCCTACGAGCAGTACTTC
CASSYSGPPSSYEQYF
>.|few|TRBJ2-2|TRBV23-1
TGCGCCAGCAACCTTGGGCAGGGAAGAAACACCGGGGAGCTGTTTTTT
CASNLGQGRNTGELFF
>TRBD1|.|TRBJ1-2|TRBV7-2
TGTGCCAGCAGCCGAACCAGGACAGGGGGCCACTATGGCTACACCTTC
CASSRTRTGGHYGYTF
>TRBD1|.|TRBJ2-7|TRBV5-6
TGTGCCAGCAGCTTGGGTTCCGGACAGGGCGGCCACGAGCAGTACTTC
CASSLGSGQGGHEQYF
>.|.|TRBJ2-7|TRBV28
TGTGCCAGTTCCATCGGGTCTCCCTACGAGCAGTACTTC
CASSIGSPYEQYF
>.|few|TRBJ1-1|TRBV5-1
TGCGCCAGCAGCTTCCGGGAGGATAACACTGAAGCTTTCTTT
CASSFREDNTEAFF
>.|.|TRBJ2-5|TRBV29-1
TGCAGCGTTGAAGAGGCCTCAGCGGAAGAGACCCAGTACTTC
CSVEEASAEETQYF
>.|few|TRBJ1-6|TRBV25-1
TGTGCCAGCAGTGAATATCCGGGTTCACCCCTCCACTTT
CASSEYPGSPLHF
>.|few|TRBJ1-6|TRBV18
TGTGCCAGCGCGACAGGAGGCGATTCACCCCTCCACTTT
CASATGGDSPLHF
>.|.|TRBJ2-7|TRBV2
TGTGCCAGCAGTACGGATAGTCCCGAGCGGCAGTACTTC
CASSTDSPERQYF
>.|.|TRBJ2-7|TRBV28
TGTGCCGGCCGGCAGCCGGGCTACGAGCAGTACTTC
CAGRQPGYEQYF
>TRBD2|.|TRBJ2-7|TRBV9
TGTGCCAGCAGCGTAGCTGGCGGGAGGTCCTACGAGCAGTACTTC
CASSVAGGRSYEQYF
>TRBD2|.|TRBJ2-1|TRBV30
TGTGCCTGGAGTGTACTAGGACTAGCGGGAGAATTGGTTGAGCAGTTCTTC
CAWSVLGLAGELVEQFF
>TRBD1|few|TRBJ2-7|TRBV4-1
TGCGCCAGCAGCCAAGGTGACAGGGGGCATTTCGAGCAGTACTTC
CASSQGDRGHFEQYF
>.|few|TRBJ1-1|TRBV25-1
TGTGCCAGCACCCAAGGGGGTAATCAGAACACTGAAGCTTTCTTT
CASTQGGNQNTEAFF
>TRBD2|.|TRBJ2-1|TRBV7-2
TGTGCCAGCAGAACGCCGGGACTAGCTTACAATGAGCAGTTCTTC
CASRTPGLAYNEQFF
>TRBD2|.|TRBJ2-1|TRBV28
TGTGCCAGCAGTCCTATGCAGGGACTAGCGGGGTCGGATGAGCAGTTCTTC
CASSPMQGLAGSDEQFF
>TRBD2|.|TRBJ2-1|TRBV9
TGTGCCAGCAGCGAGAGTGGGAGGGGTGAGCAGTTCTTC
CASSESGRGEQFF
>TRBD1|.|TRBJ2-1|TRBV28
TGTGCCAGCAGGGGACAGGGTCCCGACAATGAGCAGTTCTTC
CASRGQGPDNEQFF
>TRBD1|.|TRBJ1-2|TRBV4-1
TGCGCCAGCAGCCCCACCGGGACAGACTATGGCTACACCTTC
CASSPTGTDYGYTF
>TRBD1|.|TRBJ2-2|TRBV30
TGTGCCTGGGGAGGGGACAGGGAGAACACCGGGGAGCTGTTTTTT
CAWGGDRENTGELFF